The 22 T cell receptor beta chains below come from one sample, sequenced in a study of post-analysis software for immune sequencing data. The study, taken as a whole, reports: Comparison of patients with controls showed about 5 TRBV segments more frequent in patients, TRBV5-6, TRBV5-1 and TRBV20-1 among them.

Their cognate antigens are unknown. Unique molecular identifiers were built into the TCR beta cDNA libraries. Via MiXCR, TCRdb re-called the PCR reads, giving one row per CDR3 protein. The sample holds about 810,000 distinct CDR3 sequences; under 70% are singletons and the top ten take approximately 4.5%. Input material: blood. The receptors shown here come from a girl aged 5-17 years with multiple sclerosis.

The genes are TRBV12-3 or TRBV12-4 and TRBJ1-2; D is perhaps TRBD1 (5 bases). The length of the CDR3 is 15 residues. V lost 6 bases to trimming and J lost 3 bases, with 17 bases between them. CDR3 in DNA: TGTGCCAGCAGATACCCCCGGGGGATTTACTATGGCTACACCTTC. This codes for CASRYPRGIYYGYTF.

The chain couples TRBV5-6 to TRBJ1-2, with a tentative D call TRBD1 (6 bases). With 9 bases removed from V and 2 bases from J, the gap between germline ends came to 17 bases. From germline, CDR1 is SGHDT and CDR2 YYEEEE. The CDR3 totals 14 residues. The CDR3 reads CATQGAGVNYGYTF. The CDR3 region has the DNA TGTGCCACCCAAGGGGCAGGGGTGAACTATGGCTACACCTTC.

The chain carries TRBV29-1 and TRBJ1-2; TRBD1 is a possible D gene (6 bases). Trimming left V 1 base short and J 4 bases short, with 10 bases between. Germline lookup yields CDR1 SQVTM and CDR2 ANQGSEA. This CDR3 spans 13 amino acids. This chain's CDR3 is CSVEGQGPYGYTF. The CDR3 DNA reads TGCAGCGTTGAAGGGCAGGGGCCCTATGGCTACACCTTC.

The gene calls are TRBV25-1 and TRBJ2-5; TRBD2 might be the D (5 bases). V was trimmed by 6 bases and J by 11 bases, leaving 16 bases between them. Germline CDR1 is MGHDK and CDR2 is SYGVNS. This CDR3 contains 12 residues. The CDR3 DNA reads TGTGCCAGCAGCCGCAGGAATGGGGAGCAGTACTTC. Its translation: CASSRRNGEQYF.

The chain uses TRBV12-3 or TRBV12-4 and TRBJ1-1; D is undetermined. CDR3 length: 14 residues. V dropped 4 bases and J dropped 1 base, with 10 bases sitting between them. CDR3 nucleotide sequence: TGTGCCAGCAGTTCACCGGGTGGGAACACTGAAGCTTTCTTT. Protein: CASSSPGGNTEAFF.

The J gene is TRBJ2-7, the V gene TRBV12-3 or TRBV12-4, with D perhaps assigned TRBD1 or TRBD2 (5 bases each). The length of the CDR3 is 13 residues. The germline V and J ends were trimmed by 5 bases and 9 bases, with 17 bases remaining between them. The CDR3 spells CASSGAPVGRQYF. In DNA form, the CDR3 reads TGTGCCAGCAGTGGGGCCCCTGTTGGGAGGCAGTACTTC.

The sample holds one count of this clonotype. The chain combines TRBV10-3 with TRBJ1-1; TRBD1 matches 10 bases. V lost 4 bases and J lost 4; bases outside the gene matches: 9. CDR3 length equals 16 residues. Germline CDR1 and CDR2: ENHRY and SYGVKD. The CDR3: CAISGLTGGKSTEAFF. Here the CDR3 DNA reads TGTGCCATCAGTGGTTTGACAGGGGGCAAGAGCACTGAAGCTTTCTTT.

CDR3 sequence reads: CASLRGNSEAFF. The CDR3 DNA sequence: TGTGCCAGCCTCAGGGGTAACTCTGAAGCTTTCTTT. This chain joins TRBV6-1 and TRBJ1-1; perhaps TRBD1 as D (6 bases). V shed 8 bases and J shed 6 bases, with 13 bases lying between them. CDR1 and CDR2 from the germline V gene are MNHNS and SASEGT. This CDR3 is 12 amino acids long.

The chain uses TRBV2 and TRBJ2-1, with 11 bases aligning to TRBD2. The length of the CDR3 is 17 residues. Germline values: CDR1 SNHLY, CDR2 FYNNEI. J was trimmed by 5 bases and V by 1 base; bases with no gene match: 7. The CDR3 spells CASSEVPLAGAHNEQFF. The CDR3 nucleotides read TGTGCCAGCAGTGAAGTACCACTAGCGGGGGCACACAATGAGCAGTTCTTC.

This clonotype was seen a few times. The V call is TRBV4-1, the J call TRBJ2-1; 9 bases agree with TRBD2. Germline CDR1 and CDR2: MGHRA and YSYEKL. With 0 bases clipped from V and 6 bases from J, the junction kept 6 bases outside the gene matches. The CDR3 extends over 16 amino acids. The CDR3 DNA sequence: TGCGCCAGCAGCCAAGACCCTAGCGGGGTTATCAATGAGCAGTTCTTC. Translating gives CASSQDPSGVINEQFF.

The chain is built from TRBV6-5 and TRBJ2-7; TRBD2 matches 11 bases. This CDR3 comprises 14 residues. Germline lookup yields CDR1 MNHEY and CDR2 SVGAGI. V was clipped by 5 bases and J by 2 bases; unmatched bases: 2. CDR3 DNA: TGTGCCAGCAGTGGTAGCGGGAGGGCCTACGAGCAGTACTTC. Residues: CASSGSGRAYEQYF.

This clonotype was detected a few times. This chain uses TRBV11-1 with TRBJ1-1; D remains unclear. Germline CDR1 is SGHAT and CDR2 is FQDESV (reference sequence). This CDR3 region has 13 residues. V was cut by 6 bases and J by 4 bases, with 12 bases left in between. The chain's CDR3 is CASSLSRATEAFF. The CDR3, as DNA: TGTGCCAGCAGTCTTAGTAGGGCCACTGAAGCTTTCTTT.

This chain uses TRBV20-1 with TRBJ2-1, with 8 bases lining up with TRBD2. The CDR3 is 15 residues long. Germline lookup yields CDR1 DFQATT and CDR2 SNEGSKA (reference sequence). With V trimmed by 0 bases and J by 6 bases, 7 bases remained unmatched. CDR3 amino acids: CSARDPAGGGNEQFF. CDR3 sequence (DNA): TGCAGTGCTAGAGATCCTGCGGGAGGAGGCAATGAGCAGTTCTTC.

On this clonotype itself: Germline is not matched at one junction end, which may reflect a read error. The gene calls are TRBV11-2 and TRBJ1-5; D is possibly TRBD1 (5 bases). The CDR3 contains 13 residues. Germline CDR1 is SGHAT and CDR2 is FQNNGV. Written as DNA, the CDR3 is TGTGCCAGCAGCGACTCCGGGACTCAGACCCAGCATTTT. It is translated as CASSDSGTQTQHF.

The chain has TRBV20-1 and TRBJ2-3, with a weak D call TRBD2 (6 bases). CDR1 and CDR2 from the germline V gene are DFQATT and SNEGSKA (reference sequence). The germline V and J ends were trimmed by 6 bases and 0 bases, with 16 bases remaining between them. The CDR3 consists of 15 residues. The CDR3 DNA is TGCAGTGCCGACATCGGGAGCTCCAGCACAGATACGCAGTATTTT. Translating it yields CSADIGSSSTDTQYF.

The genes are TRBV4-1 and TRBJ1-2, with TRBD1 matching 12 bases. Per germline, CDR1 MGHRA and CDR2 YSYEKL. This CDR3 region has 18 residues. V trimming: 0 bases; J trimming: 2 bases; junction bases outside the gene matches: 7. CDR3: CASSQDRGTGGENYGYTF. DNA for the CDR3: TGCGCCAGCAGCCAAGATCGGGGGACAGGGGGCGAGAACTATGGCTACACCTTC.

The gene calls are TRBV2 and TRBJ2-6; D tentatively reads TRBD1 or TRBD2 (6 bases each). V was cut by 6 bases and J by 0 bases, with 21 bases left in between. There are 19 residues in the CDR3. Per germline, CDR1 SNHLY and CDR2 FYNNEI. CDR3 coding DNA: TGTGCCAGCAGATTGACAGGACTAACCGTTCCCTCTGGGGCCAACGTCCTGACTTTC. It codes for CASRLTGLTVPSGANVLTF.

This chain uses TRBV20-1 with TRBJ2-7; possible D gene TRBD2, 5 bases. This CDR3 has 15 amino acids. Germline V lookup: CDR1 DFQATT, CDR2 SNEGSKA (reference sequence). The ends were cut back, 0 bases at V and 6 bases at J, with 18 bases in the middle. This CDR3 is CSARDRRRGYGEQYF. The CDR3 bases are TGCAGTGCTAGAGATCGGCGGAGAGGGTACGGCGAGCAGTACTTC.

With respect to this clonotype: At one end the junction does not follow the germline gene, possibly because of a read error. V is TRBV28 and J is TRBJ1-1; D not resolved. CDR1 is MDHEN and CDR2 is SYDVKM in the germline V gene. This CDR3 has 13 amino acids. This chain's CDR3 is CASSRLMNTEAFF. CDR3 in DNA: TGTGCCAGCAGCCGACTGATGAACACTGAAGCTTTTTTT.

The genes are TRBV6-5 and TRBJ2-3, with D perhaps TRBD1 (5 bases). CDR1 and CDR2 from the germline V gene are MNHEY and SVGAGI. The CDR3 is made up of 13 amino acids. Trimming took 0 bases from V and 4 from J, leaving 5 bases between them. CDR3 sequence (DNA): TGTGCCAGCAGTTACTCCAGGGCAGATACGCAGTATTTT. Protein: CASSYSRADTQYF.

The J gene is TRBJ1-6, the V gene TRBV12-3 or TRBV12-4; D is perhaps TRBD1 (5 bases). The CDR3 runs 14 residues. V gave up 3 bases and J gave up 7 bases, with 10 bases separating them. For the CDR3, the DNA is TGTGCCAGCAGTTTCGGGACGGAAAATTCACCCCTCCACTTT. Its translation is CASSFGTENSPLHF.

In its sample, this clonotype was seen a few times. The chain has TRBV6-2 or TRBV6-3 and TRBJ1-5; 9 nucleotides align to TRBD1. Losses at the gene ends were 6 bases for V and 4 bases for J; bases not matched to a gene: 7. Per germline, CDR1 MNHEY and CDR2 SVGEGT. The CDR3 covers 15 residues. This CDR3 reads CASSRGQGWNQPQHF. The CDR3 DNA sequence: TGTGCCAGCAGCCGCGGACAGGGGTGGAATCAGCCCCAGCATTTT.